Below, 16 T cell receptor beta chains from the same sample are listed, as sequenced in a study of cytomegalovirus exposure and HLA in healthy donors. PCR amplification relied on 60 Vbeta primers (plus 13 Jbeta primers). TCRdb's copy holds only in-frame clones and misses some; the assay was immunoSEQ multiplex PCR. The repertoire holds about 110,000 clones, around 79% seen once, with 2.5% to 3.5% in the top ten. The sequenced material came from PBMCs. The origin of the receptors is a woman aged 40 to 50 in good health and CMV-seronegative.

The V gene is TRBV5-4, the J gene TRBJ2-1; possible D gene TRBD1, 6 bases. The V and J ends lost 3 bases and 10 bases respectively, with 11 bases between them. CDR1 is SGHNT and CDR2 is YYREEE in the germline V gene (reference sequence). The CDR3 is 12 residues long. The CDR3 is CASSSGVGEQFF. As DNA, the CDR3 is TGTGCCAGCAGCTCAGGGGTTGGGGAGCAGTTCTTC. Combining the CDR3 with reference TRBV5-4 and TRBJ2-1 gives the whole variable domain ETGVTQSPTHLIKTRGQQVTLRCSSQSGHNTVSWYQQALGQGPQFIFQYYREEENGRGNFPPRFSGLQFPNYSSELNVNALELDDSALYLCASSSGVGEQFFGPGTRLTVL.

The chain uses TRBV15 and TRBJ2-2; 9 bases are a match to TRBD2. CDR1 and CDR2 from the germline V gene are LNHNV and YYDKDF (reference sequence). The CDR3 sequence is 17 residues long. After removal of 0 bases from V and 6 bases from J, the junction contained 8 bases not matched to a gene. The chain's CDR3 is CATSRDLGGRAAGELFF. The CDR3 DNA reads as TGTGCCACCAGCAGAGACCTTGGCGGGAGGGCAGCCGGGGAGCTGTTTTTT. The complete variable domain, with remaining parts taken from reference TRBV15 and TRBJ2-2, reads DAMVIQNPRYQVTQFGKPVTLSCSQTLNHNVMYWYQQKSSQAPKLLFHYYDKDFNNEADTPDNFQSRRPNTSFCFLDIRSPGLGDTAMYLCATSRDLGGRAAGELFFGEGSRLTVL.

This clone turned up a few times. The rearrangement links TRBV6-5 to TRBJ1-2; the D gene is possibly TRBD1 (5 bases). Germline CDR1 MNHEY, CDR2 SVGAGI. This CDR3 is built from 15 residues. V shed 2 bases and J shed 0 bases, with 10 bases lying between them. The CDR3 loop reads CASSYSQGPNYGYTF. CDR3 DNA: TGTGCCAGCAGTTACAGTCAGGGCCCTAACTATGGCTACACCTTC.

The gene calls are TRBV5-6 and TRBJ1-1; D uncertain. The CDR3 spans 15 residues. The V gene's germline CDR1 is SGHDT and CDR2 YYEEEE. Trimming stripped 1 base from V and 0 bases from J, with 10 bases between. For the CDR3, the DNA is TGTGCCAGCAGCTTGACGGTAATCATGAACACTGAAGCTTTCTTT. It encodes CASSLTVIMNTEAFF.

This sequence joins TRBV9 and TRBJ1-3; 7 nucleotides align to TRBD1. From germline, CDR1 is SGDLS and CDR2 YYNGEE. J was trimmed by 0 bases and V by 5 bases; bases with no gene match: 11. The CDR3 totals 17 residues. The DNA for the CDR3 is TGTGCCAGCAGTCCGGGACAGCCGAGCCTCTCTGGAAACACCATATATTTT. Protein sequence: CASSPGQPSLSGNTIYF.

This chain uses TRBV4-1 with TRBJ2-2, with TRBD2 matching over 11 bases. The CDR3 has 18 amino acids. CDR1 is MGHRA and CDR2 is YSYEKL in the germline V gene. The ends lost 0 bases at V and 4 bases at J; junction bases unmatched: 7. The CDR3 protein is CASSQDLLAGASTGELFF. The CDR3 DNA reads TGCGCCAGCAGCCAAGATCTACTAGCGGGGGCCTCCACCGGGGAGCTGTTTTTT.

The chain employs TRBV6-1 and TRBJ1-1; D remains ambiguous. The CDR3 loop spans 12 amino acids. Germline V lookup: CDR1 MNHNS, CDR2 SASEGT. The V and J ends lost 5 bases and 1 base respectively, with 5 bases between them. The CDR3, as DNA: TGTGCCAGCAGTTCACAGAACACTGAAGCTTTCTTT. It is translated as CASSSQNTEAFF.

This clone was detected once. This sequence joins TRBV14 and TRBJ1-2, with unresolved D. V was pared by 4 bases and J by 0 bases, with 6 bases between. The CDR3 has 13 residues. Germline loops: CDR1 SGHDN, CDR2 FVKESK. In DNA, the CDR3 is TGTGCCAGCAGCCTACAAGCTAACTATGGCTACACCTTC. This encodes CASSLQANYGYTF.

V is TRBV6-6 and J is TRBJ2-5, with D possibly matching TRBD2 (6 bases). The germline V gene has CDR1 MNHNY and CDR2 SVGAGI (reference sequence). V gave up 5 bases and J gave up 2 bases, with 12 bases separating them. The CDR3 runs to 14 residues. In nucleotides, the CDR3 is TGTGCCAGCAGTGGAGGGACGGAACAAGAGACCCAGTACTTC. Its translation: CASSGGTEQETQYF.

The genes are TRBV18 and TRBJ2-2; D possibly corresponds to TRBD2 (5 bases). Germline assignment: CDR1 KGHSH and CDR2 LQKENI. The CDR3 has 11 amino acids. The V and J ends lost 6 bases and 7 bases respectively, with 6 bases between them. The DNA for the CDR3 is TGTGCCAGCTCCGGGGACGGGGAGCTGTTTTTT. Protein product: CASSGDGELFF.

This clone was observed a few times. The chain carries TRBV10-3 and TRBJ1-1; maybe TRBD1 (5 bases). The length of the CDR3 is 16 residues. Germline V lookup: CDR1 ENHRY, CDR2 SYGVKD. V was clipped by 0 bases and J by 0 bases, with 11 bases between them. CDR3 nucleotide sequence: TGTGCCATCAGTGAGTCGGGGCCAGGGATGAACACTGAAGCTTTCTTT. Amino acids: CAISESGPGMNTEAFF.

V gene TRBV5-6 combines with J gene TRBJ1-2; the D gene is possibly TRBD1 (5 bases). V was trimmed by 0 bases and J by 4 bases, leaving 10 bases between them. Germline V CDR1 and CDR2: SGHDT, YYEEEE. This CDR3 spans 14 amino acids. The CDR3 region is CASSLARAIYGYTF. CDR3 DNA: TGTGCCAGCAGCTTGGCCAGGGCCATCTATGGCTACACCTTC.

The chain combines TRBV7-2 with TRBJ1-3, with D possibly matching TRBD1 (6 bases). CDR1 and CDR2 from the germline V gene are SGHTA and FQGNSA. This CDR3 spans 15 amino acids. Trimming stripped 1 base from V and 4 bases from J, with 11 bases between. Written as DNA, the CDR3 is TGTGCCAGCAGCTTAGAGGGGGGGGCAGGAAACACCATATATTTT. Its translation is CASSLEGGAGNTIYF.

This chain connects TRBV5-1 to TRBJ2-1; 7 bases align to TRBD1. V was clipped by 2 bases and J by 10 bases; unmatched bases: 3. Germline V gene lookup returns CDR1 SGHRS and CDR2 YFSETQ. The CDR3 runs 12 residues. The CDR3, as DNA: TGCGCCAGCAGCTTAGGGGGCGGCGAGCAGTTCTTC. Translated, it gives CASSLGGGEQFF.

V usage is TRBV7-2 and J usage is TRBJ2-3; no clear D gene. The germline V gene encodes CDR1 SGHTA and CDR2 FQGNSA. The CDR3 extends over 15 amino acids. Between the trimmed V and J ends, which lost 1 base and 0 bases, there was a span of 8 bases. The CDR3 region has the DNA TGTGCCAGCAGCTTAGAACATCTGAGCACAGATACGCAGTATTTT. Protein sequence: CASSLEHLSTDTQYF.

This clone appeared once. V gene TRBV4-2 combines with J gene TRBJ2-3; D is perhaps TRBD2 (5 bases). This CDR3 comprises 14 residues. Germline CDR1 LGHNA, CDR2 YNFKEQ. Trimming shortened V by 0 bases and J by 5 bases, and 9 bases separated the two germline ends. This CDR3 is CASSQEAGGDTQYF. The CDR3 bases are TGTGCCAGCAGCCAAGAGGCCGGAGGAGATACGCAGTATTTT.